This entry is about one TCR beta chain. This CDR3 is 14 amino acids long. The V gene's germline CDR1 is MNHEY and CDR2 SVGAGI. Deletions cut 6 bases from V and 7 bases from J, with 13 bases between. Researchers ran the PCR with 60 Vbeta and 13 Jbeta primers. The table came from immunoSEQ multiplex PCR; TCRdb's copy has only in-frame clones and leaves some out. The sample lists more than 100,000 clones, roughly 71% seen once, with under 6.5% in the top ten. The record originates from a study of cytomegalovirus exposure and HLA in healthy donors. This receptor was taken from a woman aged 45-59 years in good health and CMV-seropositive. The J gene is TRBJ1-6, the V gene TRBV6-5, with D hard to call. The sequencing input was PBMCs. CDR3 sequence (DNA): TGTGCCAGCAGCCCAGTAGGCGGGAATTCACCCCTCCACTTT. Amino acid sequence: CASSPVGGNSPLHF.